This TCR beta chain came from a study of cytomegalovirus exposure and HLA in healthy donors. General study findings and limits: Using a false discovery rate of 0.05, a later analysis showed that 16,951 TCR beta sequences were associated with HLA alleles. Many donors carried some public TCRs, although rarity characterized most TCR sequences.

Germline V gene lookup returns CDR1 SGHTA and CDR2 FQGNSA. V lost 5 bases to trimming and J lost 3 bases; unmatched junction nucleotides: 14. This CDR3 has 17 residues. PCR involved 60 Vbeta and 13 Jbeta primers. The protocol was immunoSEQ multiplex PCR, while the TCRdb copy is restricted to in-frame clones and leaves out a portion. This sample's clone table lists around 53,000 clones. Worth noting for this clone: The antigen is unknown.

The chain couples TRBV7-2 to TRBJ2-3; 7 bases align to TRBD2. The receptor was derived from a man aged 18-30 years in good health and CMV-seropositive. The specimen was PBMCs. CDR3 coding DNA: TGTGCCAGCAGCAACAGAGGGGCGGGAGTGGTGACAGATACGCAGTATTTT. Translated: CASSNRGAGVVTDTQYF.